This T cell receptor (beta chain) was observed in a study of cytomegalovirus exposure and HLA in healthy donors. Study results and limitations: Common viral pathogens seemed, in a later analysis, to connect with several of the most significant clusters.

Use of 60 Vbeta and 13 Jbeta primers characterized the PCR. TCRdb's copy holds only in-frame clones and misses some; the assay was immunoSEQ multiplex PCR. Of under 200,000 clones in the sample, approximately 88% are singletons; the top ten hold 0.65% to 0.9%. Details on this clone: Its cognate antigen is unknown.

V gave up 3 bases and J gave up 7 bases; unmatched junction bases: 13. This CDR3 comprises 15 residues. CDR1 GTSNPN and CDR2 SVGIG come from the germline V gene (reference sequence). The sequenced material came from PBMCs. The sequence was collected from a woman in her 30s in good health and CMV-seronegative. This chain connects TRBV30 to TRBJ2-7, with 9 bases that match TRBD2. CDR3: CAWRRNLAGVGEQYF. The CDR3 coding sequence is TGTGCCTGGAGGCGAAACTTAGCGGGAGTAGGGGAGCAGTACTTC.